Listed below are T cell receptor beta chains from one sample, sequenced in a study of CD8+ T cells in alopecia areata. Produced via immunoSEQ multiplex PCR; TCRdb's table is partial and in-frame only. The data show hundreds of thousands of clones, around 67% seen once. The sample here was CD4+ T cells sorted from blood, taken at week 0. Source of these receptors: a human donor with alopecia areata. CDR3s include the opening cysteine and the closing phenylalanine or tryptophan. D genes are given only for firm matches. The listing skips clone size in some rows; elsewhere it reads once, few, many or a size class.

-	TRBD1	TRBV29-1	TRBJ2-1	TGCAGCGCCTCCGGGACAGGGGGCGGAGAAGTATCCTACAATGAGCAGTTCTTC	CSASGTGGGEVSYNEQFF
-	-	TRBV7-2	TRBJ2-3	TGTGCCAGCAGCTTAGGAACCTCCAATACGCAGTATTTT	CASSLGTSNTQYF
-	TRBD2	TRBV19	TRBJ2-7	TGTGCCAGTACCCCGGGACTAGCGGGGAGCTACGAGCAGTACTTC	CASTPGLAGSYEQYF
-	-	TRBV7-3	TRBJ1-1	TGTGCCAGCAGCTTATTAGTGACAGGACTGAACACTGAAGCTTTCTTT	CASSLLVTGLNTEAFF
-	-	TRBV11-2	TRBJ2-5	TGTGCCAGCAGCTTAGGATTGTTGCGCGAGACCCAGTACTTC	CASSLGLLRETQYF
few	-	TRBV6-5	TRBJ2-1	TGTGCCAGCAGCATAGACAGTTATCCTTACAATGAGCAGTTCTTC	CASSIDSYPYNEQFF
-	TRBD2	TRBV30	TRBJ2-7	TGTGCCTGGAGCGCGACTAGCGGGGGACAGCAGTACTTC	CAWSATSGGQQYF
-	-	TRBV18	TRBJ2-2	TGTGCCAGCTCACCCGGGCAGTCGAACACCGGGGAGCTGTTTTTT	CASSPGQSNTGELFF
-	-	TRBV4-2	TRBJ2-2	TGTGCCAGCAGCCAAGATGGCACCGGGGAGCTGTTTTTT	CASSQDGTGELFF
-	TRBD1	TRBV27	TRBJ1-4	TGTGCCAGCAGGAGACAGGGGGCAGTTGAAAAACTGTTTTTT	CASRRQGAVEKLFF
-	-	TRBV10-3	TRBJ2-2	TGTGCCATCAGTGGGGGAACCGGGGAGCTGTTTTTT	CAISGGTGELFF
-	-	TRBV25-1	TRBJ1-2	TGTGCCAGCAGTGAATTTAGGGTTGATGGCTACACCTTC	CASSEFRVDGYTF
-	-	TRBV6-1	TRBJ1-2	TGTGCCAGCAGTGAATATGGCTACACCTTC	CASSEYGYTF
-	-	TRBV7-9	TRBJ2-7	TGTGCCAGCAGCTTATCCGCAGGGCTCCACGAGCAGTACTTC	CASSLSAGLHEQYF
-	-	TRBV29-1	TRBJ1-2	TGCAGCGTCGCTCAAGGAGGGTGGAGCTATGGCTACACCTTC	CSVAQGGWSYGYTF
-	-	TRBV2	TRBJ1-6	TGTGCCACCGCGGACAGCGGAAATAATTCACCCCTCCACTTT	CATADSGNNSPLHF
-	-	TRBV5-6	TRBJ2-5	TGTGCCAGCAGCTTGAGTACTTCCTGGGGGACCCAGTACTTC	CASSLSTSWGTQYF
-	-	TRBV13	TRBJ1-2	TGTGCCAGCAGCCCGAGGGACCTGGGCTATGGCTACACCTTC	CASSPRDLGYGYTF
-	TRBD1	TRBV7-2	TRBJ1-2	TGTGCCAGCAGCTTAGCCCCAGGGGGAGGCTACACCTTC	CASSLAPGGGYTF
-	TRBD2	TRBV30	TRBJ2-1	TGTGCCTGGACTATAGGGACTAGCGGGGGGAATGAGCAGTTCTTC	CAWTIGTSGGNEQFF
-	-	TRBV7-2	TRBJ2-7	TGTGCCAGCAGCTTATTTGGGCAGACTAACTACGAGCAGTACTTC	CASSLFGQTNYEQYF
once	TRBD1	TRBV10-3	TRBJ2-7	TGTGCCATCAGTATAGACAGGGTGAGCGAGCAGTACTTC	CAISIDRVSEQYF
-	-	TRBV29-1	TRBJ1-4	TGCAGCGTACTCCCCGGGGTAGGGGAAAAACTGTTTTTT	CSVLPGVGEKLFF
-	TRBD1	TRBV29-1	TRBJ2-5	TGCAGCGCTATGGACAGGGGCCGATGGGGGGAGACCCAGTACTTC	CSAMDRGRWGETQYF
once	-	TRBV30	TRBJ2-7	TGTGCCTGGACCCAGGGGCCGGGATGGGGCGAGCAGTACTTC	CAWTQGPGWGEQYF
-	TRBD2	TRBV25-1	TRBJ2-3	TGTGCCAGCAGTGTGGGGACTAGCGGGGGGGCATGGGATACGCAGTATTTT	CASSVGTSGGAWDTQYF
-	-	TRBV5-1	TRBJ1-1	TGCGCCAGCAGCTTAGATGGCAGGACGAACACTGAAGCTTTCTTT	CASSLDGRTNTEAFF
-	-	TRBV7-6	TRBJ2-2	TGTGCCAGCAGCTCGAGCACCGGGGAGCTGTTTTTT	CASSSSTGELFF
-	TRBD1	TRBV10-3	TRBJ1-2	TGTGCCATCAGTGGGACAGGGGCCATGGATGGCTACACCTTC	CAISGTGAMDGYTF
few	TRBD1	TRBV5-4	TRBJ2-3	TGTGCCACCCGAACGGACAGGGGCACAGATACGCAGTATTTT	CATRTDRGTDTQYF
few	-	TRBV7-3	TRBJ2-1	TGTGCCAGCAGCTTAACGTGGGGTGAGCAGTTCTTC	CASSLTWGEQFF
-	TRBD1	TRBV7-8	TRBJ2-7	TGTGCCAGCAGCTCACAGGGGGCGCTTAACGAGCAGTACTTC	CASSSQGALNEQYF
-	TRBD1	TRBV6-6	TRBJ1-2	TGTGCCAGCAGTCCGTCGACAGGGAACTATGGCTACACCTTC	CASSPSTGNYGYTF
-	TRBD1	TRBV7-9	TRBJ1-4	TGTGCCAGCAGCTTAGCGACAGGGGGAACTGAAAAACTGTTTTTT	CASSLATGGTEKLFF
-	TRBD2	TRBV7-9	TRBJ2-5	TGTGCCAGCAGCCAGCCAGCGGGGGGCGGAGAGACCCAGTACTTC	CASSQPAGGGETQYF
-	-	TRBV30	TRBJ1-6	TGTGCCTTGGGACCTTCGGGCTATTCACCCCTCCACTTT	CALGPSGYSPLHF
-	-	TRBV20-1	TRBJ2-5	TGCAGTGCGGGACAAGAGACCCAGTACTTC	CSAGQETQYF
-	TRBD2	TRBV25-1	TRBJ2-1	TGTGCCAGCAGTGAGGGTAGCGGGGGGGCAGTTAGTGAGCAGTTCTTC	CASSEGSGGAVSEQFF
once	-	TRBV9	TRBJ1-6	TGTGCCAGCAGCGTTCGCAGGGAGAATTCACCCCTCCACTTT	CASSVRRENSPLHF